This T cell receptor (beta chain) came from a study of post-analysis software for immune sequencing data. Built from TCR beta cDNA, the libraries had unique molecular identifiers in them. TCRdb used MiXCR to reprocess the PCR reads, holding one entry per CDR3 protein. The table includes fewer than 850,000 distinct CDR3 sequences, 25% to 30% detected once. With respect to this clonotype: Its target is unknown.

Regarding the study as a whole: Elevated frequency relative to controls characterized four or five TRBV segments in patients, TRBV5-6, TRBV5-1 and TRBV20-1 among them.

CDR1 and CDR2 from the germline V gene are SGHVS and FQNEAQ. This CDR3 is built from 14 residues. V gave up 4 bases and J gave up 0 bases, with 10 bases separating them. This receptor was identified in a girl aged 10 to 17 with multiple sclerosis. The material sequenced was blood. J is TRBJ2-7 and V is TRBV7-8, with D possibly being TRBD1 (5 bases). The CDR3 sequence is CASSSQGNSYEQYF. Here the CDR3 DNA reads TGTGCCAGCAGCTCGCAGGGCAACTCCTACGAGCAGTACTTC.